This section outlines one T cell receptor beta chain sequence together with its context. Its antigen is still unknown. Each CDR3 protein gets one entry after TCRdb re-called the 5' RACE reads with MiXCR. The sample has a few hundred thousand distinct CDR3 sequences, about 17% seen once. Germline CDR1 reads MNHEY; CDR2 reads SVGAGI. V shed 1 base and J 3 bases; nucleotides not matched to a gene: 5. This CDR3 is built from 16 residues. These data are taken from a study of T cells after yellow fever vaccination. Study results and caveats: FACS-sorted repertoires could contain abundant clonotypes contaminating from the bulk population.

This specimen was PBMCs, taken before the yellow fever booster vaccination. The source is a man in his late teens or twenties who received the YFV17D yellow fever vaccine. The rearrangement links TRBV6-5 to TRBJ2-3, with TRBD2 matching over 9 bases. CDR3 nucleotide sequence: TGTGCCAGCAGTTACTATGCGGGGGGGCGGACAGATACGCAGTATTTT. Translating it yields CASSYYAGGRTDTQYF.